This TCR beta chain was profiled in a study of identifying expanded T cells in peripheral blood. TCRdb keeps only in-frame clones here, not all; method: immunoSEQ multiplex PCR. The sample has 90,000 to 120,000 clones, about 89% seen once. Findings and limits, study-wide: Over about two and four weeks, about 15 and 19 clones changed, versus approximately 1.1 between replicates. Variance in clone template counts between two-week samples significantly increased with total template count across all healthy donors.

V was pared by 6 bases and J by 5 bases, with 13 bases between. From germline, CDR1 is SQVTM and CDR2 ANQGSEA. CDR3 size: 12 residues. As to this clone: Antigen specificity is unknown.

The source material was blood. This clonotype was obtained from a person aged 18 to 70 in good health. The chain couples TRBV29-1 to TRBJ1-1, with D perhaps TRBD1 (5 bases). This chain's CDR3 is CSVRGIGTEAFF. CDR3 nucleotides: TGCAGCGTGCGGGGGATTGGGACTGAAGCTTTCTTT.